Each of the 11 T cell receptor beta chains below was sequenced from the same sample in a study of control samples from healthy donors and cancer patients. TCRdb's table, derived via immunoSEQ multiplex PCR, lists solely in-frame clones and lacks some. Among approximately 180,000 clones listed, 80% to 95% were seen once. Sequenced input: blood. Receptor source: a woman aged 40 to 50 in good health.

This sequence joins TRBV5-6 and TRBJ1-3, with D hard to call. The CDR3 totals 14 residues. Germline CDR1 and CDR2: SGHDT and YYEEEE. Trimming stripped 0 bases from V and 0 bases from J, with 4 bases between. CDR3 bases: TGTGCCAGCAGCTTGGTGGACTCTGGAAACACCATATATTTT. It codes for CASSLVDSGNTIYF.

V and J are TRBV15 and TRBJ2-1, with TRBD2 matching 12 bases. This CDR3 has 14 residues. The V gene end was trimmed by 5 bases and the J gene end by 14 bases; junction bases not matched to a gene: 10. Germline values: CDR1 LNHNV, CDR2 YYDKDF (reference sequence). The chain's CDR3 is CATSGTTSGGFEFF. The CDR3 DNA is TGTGCCACCAGCGGAACAACTAGCGGGGGGTTTGAGTTCTTC.

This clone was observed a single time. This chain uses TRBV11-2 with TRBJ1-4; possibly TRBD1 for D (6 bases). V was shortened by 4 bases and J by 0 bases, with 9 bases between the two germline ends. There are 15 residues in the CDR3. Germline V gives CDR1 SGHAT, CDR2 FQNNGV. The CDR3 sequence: CASSSNRATNEKLFF. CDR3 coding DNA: TGTGCCAGCAGCTCAAACAGGGCAACTAATGAAAAACTGTTTTTT. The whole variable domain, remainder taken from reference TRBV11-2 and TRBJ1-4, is EAGVAQSPRYKIIEKRQSVAFWCNPISGHATLYWYQQILGQGPKLLIQFQNNGVVDDSQLPKDRFSAERLKGVDSTLKIQPAKLEDSAVYLCASSSNRATNEKLFFGSGTQLSVL.

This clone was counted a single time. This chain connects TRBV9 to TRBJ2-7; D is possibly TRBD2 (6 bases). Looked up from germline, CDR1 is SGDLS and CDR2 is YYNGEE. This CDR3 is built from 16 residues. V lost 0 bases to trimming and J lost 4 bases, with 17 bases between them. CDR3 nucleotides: TGTGCCAGCAGCGTAGCCGCACTAGCTACGGGATACGAGCAGTACTTC. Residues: CASSVAALATGYEQYF.

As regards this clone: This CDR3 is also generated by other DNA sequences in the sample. The CDR3 region has the DNA TGTGCCAGCAGCCAAGGGATTTCCTACGAGCAGTACTTC. As protein: CASSQGISYEQYF. The V gene is TRBV3-1 (or the pseudogene TRBV3-2), the J gene TRBJ2-7, with D hard to call. The CDR3 length is 13 residues. V was pared by 1 base and J by 1 base, with 5 bases between. Germline assignment: CDR1 LGHDT and CDR2 YNNKEL (reference sequence).

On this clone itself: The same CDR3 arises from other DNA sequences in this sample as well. CDR3 DNA sequence: TGTGCCAGCAGTTTCGGGGGGGAGCTGTTTTTT. As protein: CASSFGGELFF. The V and J genes are TRBV12-3 or TRBV12-4 and TRBJ2-2, with D unclear. The germline V and J ends were trimmed by 3 bases and 8 bases, with 4 bases remaining between them. CDR3 size: 11 residues.

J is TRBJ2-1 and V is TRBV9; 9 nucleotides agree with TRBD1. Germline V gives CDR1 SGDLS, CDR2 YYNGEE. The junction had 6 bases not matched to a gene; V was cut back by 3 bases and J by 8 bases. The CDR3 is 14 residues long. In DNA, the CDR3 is TGTGCCAGCAGCGACGGGACAGGGTTCGATGAGCAGTTCTTC. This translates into CASSDGTGFDEQFF.

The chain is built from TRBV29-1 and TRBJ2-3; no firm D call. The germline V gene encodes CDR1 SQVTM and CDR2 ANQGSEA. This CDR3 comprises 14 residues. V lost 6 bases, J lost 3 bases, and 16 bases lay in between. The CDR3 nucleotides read TGCAGCGTCTCCCACTCTACCGAAACAGATACGCAGTATTTT. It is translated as CSVSHSTETDTQYF.

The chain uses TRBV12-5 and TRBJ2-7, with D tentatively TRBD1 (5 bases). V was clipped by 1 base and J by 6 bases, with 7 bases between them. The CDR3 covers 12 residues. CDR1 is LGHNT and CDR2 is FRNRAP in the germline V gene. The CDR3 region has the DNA TGTGCTAGTGGTTTGGAGCAGGGCGAGCAGTACTTC. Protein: CASGLEQGEQYF. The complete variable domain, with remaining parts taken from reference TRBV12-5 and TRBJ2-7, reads DARVTQTPRHKVTEMGQEVTMRCQPILGHNTVFWYRQTMMQGLELLAYFRNRAPLDDSGMPKDRFSAEMPDATLATLKIQPSEPRDSAVYFCASGLEQGEQYFGPGTRLTVT.

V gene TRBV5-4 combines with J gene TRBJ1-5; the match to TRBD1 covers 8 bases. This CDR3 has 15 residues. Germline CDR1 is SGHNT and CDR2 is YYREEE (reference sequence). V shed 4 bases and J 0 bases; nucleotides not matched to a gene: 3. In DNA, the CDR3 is TGTGCCAGCAGCACCGGGACAGGTAGCAATCAGCCCCAGCATTTT. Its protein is CASSTGTGSNQPQHF.

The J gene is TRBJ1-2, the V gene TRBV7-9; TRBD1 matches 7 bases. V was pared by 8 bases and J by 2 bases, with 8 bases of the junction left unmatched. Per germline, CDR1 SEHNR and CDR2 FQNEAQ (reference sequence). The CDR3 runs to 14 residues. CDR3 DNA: TGTGCCAGCGAGGGGGCCGGGCAGAACTATGGCTACACCTTC. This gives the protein CASEGAGQNYGYTF.